This entry features one T cell receptor beta chain sequence. Individuals drawn from around 25 US areas were roughly 18 to 95 years old. Categorization into cohorts depended on clinical history that participants reported. Germline CDR1 is SGHRS and CDR2 is YFSETQ. The trim removed 2 bases at V and 1 base at J, leaving 2 bases unmatched. The CDR3 spans 15 residues. Using immunoSEQ multiplex PCR, the repertoire was profiled, and TCRdb retains in-frame clones only, with some absent. The table records about 300,000 clones, around 86% of them present only once. This specimen belongs to a study of blood T cell repertoires in COVID-19.

This clonotype was obtained from a young man who had recovered from COVID-19. The sequenced sample consisted of PBMCs or T cells enriched from blood (not recorded which). The chain carries TRBV5-1 and TRBJ1-2; 10 bases map to TRBD1. CDR3 region: CASSFGTGVNYGYTF. CDR3 bases: TGCGCCAGCAGCTTCGGGACAGGGGTTAACTATGGCTACACCTTC.